This T cell receptor beta chain was recorded in a study of long-term antiretroviral therapy in people with HIV. Regarding the study as a whole: Controls showed broader CDR3 length ranges than did the HIV repertoires.

The United States was where all participants with HIV were treated. For this clone: What it binds is not known.

Germline values: CDR1 MNHEY, CDR2 SMNVEV (reference sequence). CDR3 length: 14 amino acids. V was pared by 9 bases and J by 4 bases, with 7 bases of the junction left unmatched. It was version v3.0 of the immunoSEQ assay that was run at survey level. Clones were read by immunoSEQ multiplex PCR, and TCRdb kept only the in-frame ones, dropping some. The sample records roughly 11,000 clones, approximately 90% being singletons. The sequencing here drew on unsorted PBMCs, taken 0.2 years before starting antiretroviral therapy. The V call is TRBV27, the J call TRBJ1-5; 9 positions agree with TRBD1. The receptor's source is a woman in her 40s with HIV. The CDR3 reads CAREDRGGNQPQHF. For the CDR3, the DNA is TGTGCCAGGGAGGACAGGGGCGGGAATCAGCCCCAGCATTTT.